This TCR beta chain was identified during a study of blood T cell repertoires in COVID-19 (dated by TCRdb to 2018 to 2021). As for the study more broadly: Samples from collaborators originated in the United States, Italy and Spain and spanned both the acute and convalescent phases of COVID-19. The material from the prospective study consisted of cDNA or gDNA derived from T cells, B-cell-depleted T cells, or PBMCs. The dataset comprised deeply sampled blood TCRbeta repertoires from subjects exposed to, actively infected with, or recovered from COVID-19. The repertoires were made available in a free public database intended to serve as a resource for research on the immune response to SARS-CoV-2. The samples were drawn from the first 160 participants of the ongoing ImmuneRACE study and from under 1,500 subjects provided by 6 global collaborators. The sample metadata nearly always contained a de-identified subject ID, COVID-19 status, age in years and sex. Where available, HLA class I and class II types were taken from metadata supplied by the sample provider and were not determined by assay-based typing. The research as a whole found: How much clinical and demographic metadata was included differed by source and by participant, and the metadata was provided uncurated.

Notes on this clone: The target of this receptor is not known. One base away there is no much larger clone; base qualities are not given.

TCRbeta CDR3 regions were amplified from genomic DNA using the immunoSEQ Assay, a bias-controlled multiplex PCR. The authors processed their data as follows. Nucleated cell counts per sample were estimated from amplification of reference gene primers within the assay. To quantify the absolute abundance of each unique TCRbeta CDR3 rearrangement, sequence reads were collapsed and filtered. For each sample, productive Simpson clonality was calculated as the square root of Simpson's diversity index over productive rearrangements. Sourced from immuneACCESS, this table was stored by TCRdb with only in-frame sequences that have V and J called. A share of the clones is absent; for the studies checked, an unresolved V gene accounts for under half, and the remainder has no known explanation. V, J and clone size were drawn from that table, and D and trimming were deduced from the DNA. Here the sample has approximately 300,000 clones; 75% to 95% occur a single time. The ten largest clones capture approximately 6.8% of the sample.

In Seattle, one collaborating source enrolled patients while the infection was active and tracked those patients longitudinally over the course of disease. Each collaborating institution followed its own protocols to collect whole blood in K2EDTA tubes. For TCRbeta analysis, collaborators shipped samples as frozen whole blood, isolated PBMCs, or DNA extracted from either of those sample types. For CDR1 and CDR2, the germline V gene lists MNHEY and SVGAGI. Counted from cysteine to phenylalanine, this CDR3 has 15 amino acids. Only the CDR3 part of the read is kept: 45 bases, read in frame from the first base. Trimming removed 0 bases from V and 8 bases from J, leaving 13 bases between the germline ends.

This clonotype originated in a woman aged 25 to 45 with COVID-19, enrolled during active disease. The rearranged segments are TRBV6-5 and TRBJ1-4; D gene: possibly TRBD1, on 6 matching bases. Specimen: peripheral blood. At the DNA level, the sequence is TGTGCCAGCAGTTACTCTGGGGGGGGCGCCGAAAAACTGTTTTTT. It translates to CASSYSGGGAEKLFF.